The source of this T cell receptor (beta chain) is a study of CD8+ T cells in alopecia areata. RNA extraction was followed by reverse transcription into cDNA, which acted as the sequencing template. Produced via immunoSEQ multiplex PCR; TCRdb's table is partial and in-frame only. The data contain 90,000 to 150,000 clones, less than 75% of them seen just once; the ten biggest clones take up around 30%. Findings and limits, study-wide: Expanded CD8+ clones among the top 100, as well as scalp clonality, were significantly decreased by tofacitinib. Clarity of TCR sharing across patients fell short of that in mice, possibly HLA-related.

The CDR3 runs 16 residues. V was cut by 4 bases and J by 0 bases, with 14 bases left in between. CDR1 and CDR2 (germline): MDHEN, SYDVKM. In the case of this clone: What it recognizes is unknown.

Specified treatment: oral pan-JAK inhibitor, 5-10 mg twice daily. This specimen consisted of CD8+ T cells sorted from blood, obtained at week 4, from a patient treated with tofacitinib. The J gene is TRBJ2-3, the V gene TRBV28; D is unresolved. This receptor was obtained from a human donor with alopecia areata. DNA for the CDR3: TGTGCCAGCAGTTCCCCCGTACTCTCTAGCACAGATACGCAGTATTTT. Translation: CASSSPVLSSTDTQYF.